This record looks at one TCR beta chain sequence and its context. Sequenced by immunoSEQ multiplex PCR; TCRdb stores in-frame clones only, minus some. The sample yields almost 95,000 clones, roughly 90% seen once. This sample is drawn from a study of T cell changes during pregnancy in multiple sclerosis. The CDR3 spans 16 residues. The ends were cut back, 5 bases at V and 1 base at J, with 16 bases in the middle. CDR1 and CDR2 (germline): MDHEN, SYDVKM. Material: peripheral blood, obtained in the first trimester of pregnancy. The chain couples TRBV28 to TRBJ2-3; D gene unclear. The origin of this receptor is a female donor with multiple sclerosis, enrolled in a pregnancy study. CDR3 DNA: TGTGCCAGCAGTCCTCCTATACTTATGGGCACAGATACGCAGTATTTT. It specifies CASSPPILMGTDTQYF.